These 19 T cell receptor beta chains were all obtained from the same sample, sequenced in a study of PD-L1 blockade in urothelial cancer. Sequenced by immunoSEQ multiplex PCR; TCRdb stores in-frame clones only, minus some. Of 35,000 to 45,000 clones listed, less than 95% are singletons. The sample's time point: peripheral blood 6 weeks after treatment start. Sequences were derived from PBMCs, sampled around atezolizumab (anti-PD-L1) treatment. Source of these receptors: a man aged 70-80 years with urothelial cancer.

This chain uses TRBV12-5 with TRBJ2-7, with D possibly TRBD2 on 5 matching bases. The germline V and J ends were trimmed by 1 base and 2 bases, with 18 bases remaining between them. This CDR3 is 17 amino acids long. The germline V gene has CDR1 LGHNT and CDR2 FRNRAP. The CDR3, as DNA: TGTGCTAGTGGTTTGGCCCCTAGCAGGCCAGGCCCCTACGAGCAGTACTTC. Translating gives CASGLAPSRPGPYEQYF.

A note on this clone: Given the absence of the conserved phenylalanine or tryptophan at the CDR3 end, a read error is likely. The DNA is left out, because the CDR3 cannot be placed on it with certainty; the CDR3 is given as TCRdb lists it. The rearrangement uses TRBV18 and TRBJ2-7; the tabulated D call, TRBD1, remains unverified against the DNA. Germline CDR1 reads KGHSH; CDR2 reads LQKENI. The length of the CDR3 is 8 amino acids, counting both ends. Here the CDR3 reads CASSPHDN.

The chain joins TRBV11-2 to TRBJ2-7, with D possibly TRBD2 on 6 matching bases. CDR1 and CDR2 from the germline V gene are SGHAT and FQNNGV. The V end was cut by 3 bases, the J end by 4 bases, with 16 bases between. The CDR3 has 15 amino acids. Written as DNA, the CDR3 is TGTGCCAGCAGCTTGGAGGTGGCAGGAGGGTACGAGCAGTACTTC. It yields the protein CASSLEVAGGYEQYF.

The chain recombines TRBV25-1 with TRBJ2-7, with TRBD2 as a possible D gene (6 bases). The CDR3 contains 13 residues. V was clipped by 2 bases and J by 3 bases, with 8 bases between them. The germline V gene encodes CDR1 MGHDK and CDR2 SYGVNS. This CDR3 reads CASSERGSYEQYF. The CDR3 DNA sequence: TGTGCCAGCAGTGAACGGGGGAGCTACGAGCAGTACTTC.

CDR3 sequence: CAIRPLSGSGDTQYF. DNA for the CDR3: TGTGCCATCAGGCCTCTTAGCGGGAGCGGGGATACGCAGTATTTT. This chain links TRBV10-3 with TRBJ2-3; 9 bases align to TRBD2. Per the germline V gene, CDR1 is ENHRY and CDR2 is SYGVKD. CDR3 length: 15 residues. Losses at the gene ends were 6 bases for V and 6 bases for J; bases not matched to a gene: 10.

The rearrangement joins TRBV29-1 to TRBJ1-4; 8 nucleotides agree with TRBD1. Germline V gene lookup returns CDR1 SQVTM and CDR2 ANQGSEA. The CDR3 is 15 amino acids. J gave up 1 base and V 4 bases, and 5 bases lay outside the gene matches. The CDR3 DNA sequence: TGCAGCGTTGCTCCCGGGACAGGAACTAATGAAAAACTGTTTTTT. The encoded protein is CSVAPGTGTNEKLFF.

This clone was observed a single time. This sequence joins TRBV11-3 and TRBJ2-6; 9 bases agree with TRBD1. Germline V gives CDR1 SGHNT, CDR2 YENEEA. With V trimmed by 5 bases and J by 0 bases, 5 bases remained unmatched. The CDR3 totals 17 residues. The CDR3, as DNA: TGTGCCAGCAGCCCCGGGACAGGGACCTCTGGGGCCAACGTCCTGACTTTC. Translating it yields CASSPGTGTSGANVLTF.

V is TRBV27 and J is TRBJ2-2, with 9 bases lining up with TRBD1. Germline V gives CDR1 MNHEY, CDR2 SMNVEV (reference sequence). There are 14 residues in the CDR3. The V and J ends lost 6 bases and 7 bases, in that order; junction bases with no gene match: 6. The CDR3 coding sequence is TGTGCCAGCAGCCTACAGGGGGCTCACGGGGAGCTGTTTTTT. Amino acid sequence: CASSLQGAHGELFF.

The chain carries TRBV6-4 and TRBJ1-4; TRBD1 aligns across 10 bases. This CDR3 spans 20 amino acids. Germline V gene sequence: CDR1 MRHNA, CDR2 SNTAGT. With V trimmed by 4 bases and J by 2 bases, 16 bases remained unmatched. The CDR3 DNA reads as TGTGCCAGCAGTGGAATTAAGGGACAGGGGTTTTTTAGGACTAATGAAAAACTGTTTTTT. This translates into CASSGIKGQGFFRTNEKLFF.

The chain carries TRBV6-1 and TRBJ2-7; D ambiguous. Between the trimmed V and J ends, which lost 5 bases and 3 bases, there was a span of 5 bases. CDR3 length: 11 residues. Looked up from germline, CDR1 is MNHNS and CDR2 is SASEGT. CDR3 sequence: CASSSIYEQYF. As DNA, the CDR3 is TGTGCCAGCAGTTCCATCTACGAGCAGTACTTC.

For the CDR3, the DNA is TGTGCCATCAGGAACGCCGGGACAGGGTCGGATACGCAGTATTTT. Its protein product is CAIRNAGTGSDTQYF. V is TRBV10-3 and J is TRBJ2-3, with 9 nucleotides matching TRBD1. The CDR3 runs 15 residues. Germline trimming cut 6 bases from V and 6 bases from J; bases unmatched to any gene: 10. Germline CDR1 and CDR2: ENHRY and SYGVKD.

This clone was seen only once. This chain connects TRBV27 to TRBJ2-7; no firm D call. Trimming pared 3 bases from V and 0 bases from J, leaving 9 bases between. Germline loops: CDR1 MNHEY, CDR2 SMNVEV (reference sequence). This CDR3 comprises 14 residues. In DNA form, the CDR3 reads TGTGCCAGCAGTTTTGGAAGACACTCCTACGAGCAGTACTTC. It yields the protein CASSFGRHSYEQYF.

Concerning this clone itself: This same CDR3 is encoded by further DNA sequences in the sample. The rearrangement uses TRBV28 and TRBJ2-5, with TRBD1 matching over 9 bases. The trim removed 8 bases at V and 5 bases at J, leaving 3 bases unmatched. CDR3 length: 12 residues. CDR1 is MDHEN and CDR2 is SYDVKM in the germline V gene. CDR3 loop: CASGQGRETQYF. In DNA, the CDR3 is TGTGCCAGCGGACAGGGGCGGGAGACCCAGTACTTC.

The gene calls are TRBV15 and TRBJ2-3; 9 bases are a match to TRBD1. V shed 3 bases and J 3 bases; nucleotides not matched to a gene: 7. Germline V gene lookup returns CDR1 LNHNV and CDR2 YYDKDF (reference sequence). The CDR3 spans 16 residues. As DNA, the CDR3 is TGTGCCACCAGCAGGGGGGCCGGACAGGGGACAGATACGCAGTATTTT. Encoded protein: CATSRGAGQGTDTQYF.

CDR3 coding DNA: TGTGCCAGCAGCTTAGATCCTTGGGCCATATACGAGCAGTACTTC. Protein sequence: CASSLDPWAIYEQYF. This chain uses TRBV11-2 with TRBJ2-7; D is undetermined. The germline V and J ends were trimmed by 0 bases and 4 bases, with 13 bases remaining between them. Per germline, CDR1 SGHAT and CDR2 FQNNGV. The CDR3 totals 15 residues.

The chain has TRBV9 and TRBJ1-1, with 9 bases identical to TRBD1. Germline values: CDR1 SGDLS, CDR2 YYNGEE. J was trimmed by 3 bases and V by 1 base; bases with no gene match: 4. This CDR3 contains 15 residues. CDR3 region: CASSVLRDRDTEAFF. The CDR3 bases are TGTGCCAGCAGCGTACTCCGGGACAGGGACACTGAAGCTTTCTTT.

This sequence joins TRBV5-1 and TRBJ2-2, with D possibly being TRBD2 (6 bases). In germline, CDR1 is SGHRS, CDR2 YFSETQ. V was shortened by 3 bases and J by 4 bases, with 19 bases between the two germline ends. The CDR3 has 17 residues. Written as DNA, the CDR3 is TGCGCCAGCAGCTCGCGGACCCCGGGACTTTCCACCGGGGAGCTGTTTTTT. Protein: CASSSRTPGLSTGELFF.

The V gene is TRBV30, the J gene TRBJ2-2, with D maybe TRBD2 (5 bases). V was shortened by 0 bases and J by 3 bases, with 11 bases between the two germline ends. The CDR3 has 15 amino acids. The germline V gene has CDR1 GTSNPN and CDR2 SVGIG (reference sequence). The chain's CDR3 is CAWSVISGDTGELFF. The CDR3 DNA reads as TGTGCCTGGAGTGTAATAAGCGGAGACACCGGGGAGCTGTTTTTT.

V is TRBV10-1 and J is TRBJ1-1; D is undetermined. Germline CDR1 and CDR2: WNHNN and SYGVQD (reference sequence). The CDR3 runs to 13 residues. V was shortened by 7 bases and J by 5 bases, with 14 bases between the two germline ends. CDR3 in DNA: TGCGCCAGCACCCCGCCGGGGAGGACTGAAGCTTTCTTT. Translation gives CASTPPGRTEAFF.